These 26 T cell receptor beta chains were all obtained from the same sample, sequenced in a study of T-cell memory formation after mild COVID-19 listed by TCRdb under 2021. Libraries were constructed by 5' RACE. TCRdb shows the sequencer as Illumina NovaSeq 6000. Using fastp trimming at Q25 and MiXCR clonotype assembly, TCRdb reanalyzed the public sequencing data and kept in-frame beta chains. CDR3 protein sequences are deduplicated, and each keeps its most common genes and DNA. Here the sample has 300,000 to 350,000 distinct CDR3 sequences; about an eighth occur a single time. About 24% of the sample is taken by the ten largest. The specimen was PBMCs or a T cell subset sorted from them (not recorded which). These receptors were collected from a man between 18 and 29 years old who had mild COVID-19 (a few samples of this study predate the infection). The sample titles of this study are shuffled in the database, so cell type and time point are left out; the donor was told from shared clones.

This sequence joins TRBV6-5 and TRBJ1-1; D is unresolved. This CDR3 spans 13 amino acids. Per germline, CDR1 MNHEY and CDR2 SVGAGI. V lost 10 bases and J lost 0, with 12 bases in between. The CDR3 loop reads CATNRHLNTEAFF. In DNA, the CDR3 is TGTGCCACCAATAGACACTTGAACACTGAAGCTTTCTTT.

The rearrangement uses TRBV6-5 and TRBJ1-5, with D hard to call. The CDR3 contains 13 residues. Trimming removed 6 bases from V and 7 bases from J, with 13 bases in between. From germline, CDR1 is MNHEY and CDR2 SVGAGI. Here the CDR3 reads CASRRGVRQPQHF. In nucleotides, the CDR3 is TGTGCCAGCAGGCGGGGAGTTAGACAGCCCCAGCATTTT.

The chain uses TRBV4-3 and TRBJ2-1; 11 nucleotides align to TRBD2. Germline V lookup: CDR1 LGHNA, CDR2 YSLEER. The length of the CDR3 is 15 residues. Trimming at V came to 4 bases and at J to 6 bases, leaving 5 bases not matched to a gene. DNA of the CDR3: TGCGCCAGCAGCCGCGGGACTAGCGGTCCCAATGAGCAGTTCTTC. This encodes CASSRGTSGPNEQFF.

In this sample, this clonotype turned up a few times. The chain couples TRBV27 to TRBJ2-7, with D possibly called TRBD1 or TRBD2 (5 bases each). Between the trimmed V and J ends, which lost 6 bases and 2 bases, there was a span of 11 bases. The V gene's germline CDR1 is MNHEY and CDR2 SMNVEV (reference sequence). The CDR3 covers 13 residues. CDR3 in DNA: TGTGCCAGCAGCCAGGGAGTGACCTACGAGCAGTACTTC. The encoded protein is CASSQGVTYEQYF.

J is TRBJ1-1 and V is TRBV23-1, with TRBD1 as a possible D gene (6 bases). TRBV23-1 is placed among ORFs of uncertain function. The V end was cut by 3 bases, the J end by 2 bases, with 10 bases between. This CDR3 has 14 amino acids. For the CDR3, the DNA is TGCGCCAGCAGTCACCACAGGGAAAACACTGAAGCTTTCTTT. Translated: CASSHHRENTEAFF.

The rearrangement uses TRBV12-3 or TRBV12-4 and TRBJ2-7; 10 bases fit TRBD1. J gave up 6 bases and V 5 bases, and 13 bases lay outside the gene matches. This CDR3 is built from 16 residues. In nucleotides, the CDR3 is TGTGCCAGCAGTCAGTTTGCGGGACAGGGGAGGGGCGAGCAGTACTTC. As protein: CASSQFAGQGRGEQYF.

The rearrangement links TRBV6-6 to TRBJ2-1; 10 nucleotides line up with TRBD1. Germline V CDR1 and CDR2: MNHNY, SVGAGI (reference sequence). Unmatched junction bases numbered 9, after V lost 4 bases and J lost 9 bases. This CDR3 region has 15 residues. The CDR3 region has the DNA TGTGCCAGCAGTTCCGCCGGGACAGGGGCGGGTGAGCAGTTCTTC. It specifies CASSSAGTGAGEQFF.

The sample holds a few counts of this clonotype. The chain is built from TRBV28 and TRBJ2-7; D gene ambiguous. The germline V and J ends were trimmed by 5 bases and 7 bases, with 12 bases remaining between them. From germline, CDR1 is MDHEN and CDR2 SYDVKM. The CDR3 spans 12 residues. CDR3 residues: CASSPNVGEQYV. Written as DNA, the CDR3 is TGTGCCAGCAGTCCTAACGTTGGGGAGCAGTACGTC.

This clonotype was recorded at least ten times. This chain links TRBV7-9 with TRBJ2-3; D not resolved. The CDR3 runs 11 residues. Germline CDR1 is SEHNR and CDR2 is FQNEAQ (reference sequence). Trimming left V 8 bases short and J 5 bases short, with 8 bases between. CDR3 DNA: TGTGCCAGCGGCAGGCAAGATACGCAGTATTTT. Its protein product is CASGRQDTQYF.

The V and J genes are TRBV20-1 and TRBJ2-3; D not certain. This CDR3 is built from 12 residues. Trimming left V 6 bases short and J 4 bases short, with 11 bases between. Germline V CDR1 and CDR2: DFQATT, SNEGSKA (reference sequence). The CDR3 is CSALTSPDTQYF. The DNA for the CDR3 is TGCAGTGCCCTGACTTCCCCAGATACGCAGTATTTT.

This clonotype has a handful of counts. The chain couples TRBV7-6 to TRBJ1-1; 8 nucleotides line up with TRBD1. Per the germline V gene, CDR1 is SGHVS and CDR2 is FNYEAQ. J gave up 0 bases and V 5 bases, and 2 bases lay outside the gene matches. CDR3 length equals 14 residues. For the CDR3, the DNA is TGTGCCAGCAGCCCAGGGGGCCTGAACACTGAAGCTTTCTTT. This encodes CASSPGGLNTEAFF.

Ten or more counts support this clonotype. V and J are TRBV7-6 and TRBJ2-7; possibly TRBD2 for D (7 bases). The CDR3 loop spans 17 amino acids. Germline V gene lookup returns CDR1 SGHVS and CDR2 FNYEAQ. V lost 5 bases to trimming and J lost 6 bases, with 26 bases between them. DNA for the CDR3: TGTGCCAGCAGCCCGGGGGGCGGCAGGGAAATCCCCCTCGAGCAGTACTTC. This translates into CASSPGGGREIPLEQYF.

The chain is built from TRBV6-5 and TRBJ1-2; D remains unclear. The CDR3 is made up of 13 amino acids. Germline CDR1 is MNHEY and CDR2 is SVGAGI. The V end was cut by 2 bases, the J end by 3 bases, with 7 bases between. The CDR3 here is CASSYQAHYGYTF. In DNA, the CDR3 is TGTGCCAGCAGTTACCAGGCACACTATGGCTACACCTTC.

This clonotype has only a few counts. The chain employs TRBV5-1 and TRBJ2-7; D is ambiguous. The length of the CDR3 is 13 residues. V gave up 0 bases and J gave up 3 bases, with 7 bases separating them. The germline V gene encodes CDR1 SGHRS and CDR2 YFSETQ. The CDR3 loop is CASSLERVYEQYF. The CDR3 DNA follows: TGCGCCAGCAGCTTGGAAAGAGTCTACGAGCAGTACTTC.

This clonotype was observed a handful of times. The CDR3 DNA sequence: TGTGCCAGCAGCGGTAGACTAGCGGACTACAATGAGCAGTTCTTC. Amino acids: CASSGRLADYNEQFF. The gene calls are TRBV7-8 and TRBJ2-1; 9 nucleotides agree with TRBD2. Germline lookup yields CDR1 SGHVS and CDR2 FQNEAQ. Trimming cost V 5 bases and J 3 bases; bases outside gene matches: 5. The CDR3 totals 15 residues.

This clonotype was seen at least ten times. V and J are TRBV6-4 and TRBJ2-3; the D gene is possibly TRBD2 (5 bases). Trimming pared 2 bases from V and 3 bases from J, leaving 6 bases between. CDR1 and CDR2 from the germline V gene are MRHNA and SNTAGT. CDR3 size: 13 residues. CDR3 amino acids: CASSDRETDTQYF. As DNA, the CDR3 is TGTGCCAGCAGTGACAGGGAGACAGATACGCAGTATTTT.

This chain uses TRBV27 with TRBJ2-5; D unclear. Per germline, CDR1 MNHEY and CDR2 SMNVEV (reference sequence). The CDR3 loop spans 13 amino acids. Trimming removed 3 bases from V and 0 bases from J, with 5 bases in between. This CDR3 is CASSFTYQETQYF. The CDR3 DNA reads TGTGCCAGCAGTTTTACGTACCAAGAGACCCAGTACTTC.

In the case of this clonotype: One end of the junction is discordant with germline, which a read error may explain. DNA of the CDR3: TGCAGTGCGAGAGCCCTAGCGGGGTACCTGGATACGCAGTATTTT. As protein: CSARALAGYLDTQYF. This chain connects TRBV20-1 to TRBJ2-3; 9 bases map to TRBD2. CDR3 length equals 15 residues. Germline CDR1 reads DFQATT; CDR2 reads SNEGSKA (reference sequence).

This clonotype was detected only a few times. This chain joins TRBV28 and TRBJ1-5, with TRBD1 identical over 9 bases. The CDR3 is 15 residues long. The V gene end was trimmed by 11 bases and the J gene end by 2 bases; junction bases not matched to a gene: 10. CDR1 MDHEN and CDR2 SYDVKM come from the germline V gene. CDR3: CAGNRGPYGNQPQHF. In DNA, the CDR3 is TGTGCCGGAAACAGGGGGCCCTATGGCAATCAGCCCCAGCATTTT.

This clonotype was recorded at least ten times. The V and J genes are TRBV6-1 and TRBJ1-2, with 7 bases that match TRBD1. V lost 2 bases and J lost 4; bases outside the gene matches: 7. Germline loops: CDR1 MNHNS, CDR2 SASEGT. The CDR3 covers 15 residues. The CDR3, as DNA: TGTGCCAGCAGTGAAAGTGAAGGGGGCGGCTATGGCTACACCTTC. Protein: CASSESEGGGYGYTF.

This clonotype was detected only a few times. The chain joins TRBV4-1 to TRBJ1-1; 9 bases agree with TRBD1. CDR3 length: 17 amino acids. Germline V lookup: CDR1 MGHRA, CDR2 YSYEKL. V was pared by 0 bases and J by 0 bases, with 5 bases of the junction left unmatched. The CDR3 reads CASSQEGTGSMNTEAFF. CDR3 nucleotide sequence: TGCGCCAGCAGCCAAGAAGGGACAGGGTCCATGAACACTGAAGCTTTCTTT.

The genes are TRBV7-6 and TRBJ2-1, with D possibly being TRBD1 or TRBD2 (6 bases each). This CDR3 comprises 13 residues. Per germline, CDR1 SGHVS and CDR2 FNYEAQ. In DNA form, the CDR3 reads TGTGGACTAGGGGGGCCCGCCTACAATGAGCAGTTCTTC. This sequence encodes CGLGGPAYNEQFF.

This clonotype was counted many times. V gene TRBV4-2 combines with J gene TRBJ2-7; possibly TRBD2 for D (5 bases). Trimming took 3 bases from V and 5 from J, leaving 11 bases between them. The CDR3 loop spans 13 amino acids. Germline lookup yields CDR1 LGHNA and CDR2 YNFKEQ. CDR3 sequence reads: CASSQGWGDEQYV. CDR3 sequence (DNA): TGTGCCAGCAGCCAGGGTTGGGGAGACGAGCAGTACGTC.

J is TRBJ2-1 and V is TRBV12-3 or TRBV12-4; D assignment may be TRBD1 or TRBD2 (5 bases each). Trimming stripped 4 bases from V and 5 bases from J, with 27 bases between. This CDR3 is built from 19 residues. The CDR3 sequence: CASSSPIKSRQRGHNEQFF. The CDR3 coding sequence is TGTGCCAGCAGTTCACCAATCAAGAGCAGACAGAGGGGTCACAATGAGCAGTTCTTC.

The gene calls are TRBV11-3 and TRBJ2-7; the match to TRBD1 covers 7 bases. V gave up 4 bases and J gave up 0 bases; unmatched junction bases: 0. Germline CDR1 SGHNT, CDR2 YENEEA. The CDR3 covers 13 residues. CDR3 coding DNA: TGTGCCAGCAGCTCAGGGGGCTCCTACGAGCAGTACTTC. Amino acid sequence: CASSSGGSYEQYF.

The chain carries TRBV4-1 and TRBJ2-3; D is perhaps TRBD1 (5 bases). V lost 1 base, J lost 2 bases, and 10 bases lay in between. CDR1 and CDR2 (germline): MGHRA, YSYEKL. CDR3 length equals 15 residues. The CDR3 region is CASSQGDRLTDTQYF. DNA of the CDR3: TGCGCCAGCAGCCAAGGAGACAGACTCACAGATACGCAGTATTTT.